The next 24 T cell receptor beta chains were all read from a single sample in a study of blood T cell repertoires in COVID-19. Clones were sequenced by immunoSEQ multiplex PCR, and TCRdb holds only the in-frame ones, with some missing. The sample yields 150,000 to 200,000 clones, roughly 89% seen once. Sequencing input: peripheral blood. Source of these receptors: a human donor in a cohort sampled during active COVID-19.

The CDR3, as DNA: TGTGCCAGCAGCTTAGTTTCCGGGCAGGGGGGTACAGATACGCAGTATTTT. Protein: CASSLVSGQGGTDTQYF. The V call is TRBV5-6, the J call TRBJ2-3; D might be TRBD1 (7 bases). Germline V gene lookup returns CDR1 SGHDT and CDR2 YYEEEE. The CDR3 is 17 amino acids. Trimming removed 2 bases from V and 3 bases from J, with 19 bases in between.

J is TRBJ1-2 and V is TRBV2; D gene uncertain. The CDR3 sequence is 15 residues long. V lost 2 bases, J lost 5 bases, and 15 bases lay in between. Germline CDR1 and CDR2: SNHLY and FYNNEI. CDR3 sequence: CASSEIRETYYGYTF. Written as DNA, the CDR3 is TGTGCCAGCAGTGAAATCAGAGAGACTTATTATGGCTACACCTTC.

J is TRBJ2-7 and V is TRBV2; the match to TRBD2 covers 7 bases. The germline gives CDR1 SNHLY, CDR2 FYNNEI. The CDR3 covers 16 residues. Losses at the gene ends were 4 bases for V and 8 bases for J; bases not matched to a gene: 17. CDR3 loop: CASSVSLVRLAGQQYF. CDR3 sequence (DNA): TGTGCCAGCAGTGTTTCCCTAGTTAGACTAGCAGGGCAGCAGTACTTC. The whole variable domain, remainder taken from reference TRBV2 and TRBJ2-7, is EPEVTQTPSHQVTQMGQEVILRCVPISNHLYFYWYRQILGQKVEFLVSFYNNEISEKSEIFDDQFSVERPDGSNFTLKIRSTKLEDSAMYFCASSVSLVRLAGQQYFGPGTRLTVT.

CDR3: CASGPVRGVSYEQYF. The CDR3 DNA is TGTGCCAGCGGCCCAGTACGGGGTGTTTCCTACGAGCAGTACTTC. The chain combines TRBV6-2 or TRBV6-3 with TRBJ2-7; D is perhaps TRBD2 (5 bases). From germline, CDR1 is MNHEY and CDR2 SVGEGT. Trimming removed 8 bases at V and 1 base at J, with 18 bases between. CDR3 length: 15 residues.

This chain links TRBV7-9 with TRBJ2-1; weak D call: TRBD2 (5 bases). The V end lost 5 bases, the J end lost 3 bases, and 11 bases lay between the germline ends. The CDR3 runs 14 residues. CDR1 and CDR2 (germline): SEHNR, FQNEAQ (reference sequence). The CDR3 DNA is TGTGCCAGCAGCCTCCCGGGGTTCTACAATGAGCAGTTCTTC. It yields the protein CASSLPGFYNEQFF.

The V and J genes are TRBV28 and TRBJ2-7; TRBD2 aligns across 12 bases. This CDR3 has 18 residues. The ends lost 5 bases at V and 3 bases at J; junction bases unmatched: 14. In germline, CDR1 is MDHEN, CDR2 SYDVKM. Here the CDR3 reads CASSIPRLAGASFYEQYF. The CDR3 DNA reads TGTGCCAGCAGTATACCCAGACTAGCGGGAGCCTCGTTCTACGAGCAGTACTTC.

CDR3 DNA: TGTGCCAGCAGCCCCAGACAGGGGGAGATAGGCTACACCTTC. Encoded protein: CASSPRQGEIGYTF. The V and J genes are TRBV27 and TRBJ1-2; TRBD1 matches 9 bases. CDR1 MNHEY and CDR2 SMNVEV come from the germline V gene (reference sequence). The CDR3 loop spans 14 amino acids. The J segment lost 8 bases and the V segment lost 6 bases, leaving 10 bases of the junction unmatched.

This clone has a count of ten or more. This chain joins TRBV21-1 and TRBJ2-4; TRBD1, the table's D call, lacks a check against the DNA. TRBV21-1 is annotated as a pseudogene. The length of the CDR3 is 17 residues. CDR3 sequence reads: CASSKKFLRETKNIQYF. The CDR3 DNA sequence: TGTGCCAGCAGCAAAAAATTCCTCAGGGAAACCAAAAACATTCAGTACTTC.

The rearrangement links TRBV7-8 to TRBJ2-7; D is unclear. The CDR3 sequence is 14 residues long. Between the trimmed V and J ends, which lost 8 bases and 0 bases, there was a span of 14 bases. CDR1 and CDR2 (germline): SGHVS, FQNEAQ. CDR3 residues: CASCQSRSSYEQYF. The CDR3 DNA reads as TGTGCCAGCTGTCAATCGCGGAGCTCCTACGAGCAGTACTTC. Supplemented by reference TRBV7-8 and TRBJ2-7, the full variable domain reads GAGVSQSPRYKVAKRGQDVALRCDPISGHVSLFWYQQALGQGPEFLTYFQNEAQLDKSGLPSDRFFAERPEGSVSTLKIQRTQQEDSAVYLCASCQSRSSYEQYFGPGTRLTVT.

J is TRBJ1-1 and V is TRBV19; 11 bases match TRBD1. With V trimmed by 3 bases and J by 1 base, 7 bases remained unmatched. CDR1 is LNHDA, CDR2 SQIVND, per germline (reference sequence). The CDR3 runs to 17 residues. The CDR3, as DNA: TGTGCCAGTAGTATTTACGGACAGGGGGCTAAGAACACTGAAGCTTTCTTT. Protein product: CASSIYGQGAKNTEAFF.

The chain recombines TRBV18 with TRBJ2-2; no definite D call. V lost 3 bases, J lost 0 bases, and 11 bases lay in between. Germline V gene data show CDR1 as KGHSH and CDR2 as LQKENI. The CDR3 spans 16 residues. The CDR3 DNA reads as TGTGCCAGCTCACCGAGTAAAAGTGCGAACACCGGGGAGCTGTTTTTT. Amino acid sequence: CASSPSKSANTGELFF.

For this clone: The DNA is omitted, as the CDR3 cannot be located on it reliably, and the CDR3 follows TCRdb's listing. The chain employs TRBV7-9 and TRBJ1-4; the D call of TRBD1 is as the table states it, not checked on the DNA. With termini counted, the CDR3 has 15 amino acids. The germline V gene encodes CDR1 SEHNR and CDR2 FQNEAQ (reference sequence). CDR3 amino acids: CASSFGPGGSEKLFF.

This clone was picked up one time. The chain recombines TRBV13 with TRBJ2-1; 15 nucleotides line up with TRBD2. J lost 0 bases, V lost 3 bases, and 9 bases had no gene match. The CDR3 covers 20 residues. From germline, CDR1 is PRHDT and CDR2 FYEKMQ (reference sequence). For the CDR3, the DNA is TGTGCCAGCAGCTTGCCGGGACTAGCGGGGGGCCGGGGCTCCTACAATGAGCAGTTCTTC. Its translation: CASSLPGLAGGRGSYNEQFF.

The rearrangement uses TRBV5-5 and TRBJ2-7; the D gene is possibly TRBD2 (6 bases). The CDR3 extends over 16 amino acids. Trimming left V 6 bases short and J 3 bases short, with 22 bases between. The germline V gene encodes CDR1 SGHKS and CDR2 YYEKEE (reference sequence). CDR3 in amino acids: CASITGPGPGGYEQYF. The CDR3 nucleotides read TGTGCCAGCATCACGGGCCCGGGGCCCGGGGGCTACGAGCAGTACTTC.

The chain couples TRBV5-4 to TRBJ2-3; 7 nucleotides agree with TRBD2. Germline V lookup: CDR1 SGHNT, CDR2 YYREEE (reference sequence). V was pared by 4 bases and J by 0 bases, with 8 bases of the junction left unmatched. The CDR3 contains 16 residues. The CDR3 here is CASSLRQAGSTDTQYF. CDR3 DNA: TGTGCCAGCAGCCTCCGGCAAGCGGGGAGCACAGATACGCAGTATTTT. Based on the CDR3 plus reference TRBV5-4 and TRBJ2-3, the full variable domain is ETGVTQSPTHLIKTRGQQVTLRCSSQSGHNTVSWYQQALGQGPQFIFQYYREEENGRGNFPPRFSGLQFPNYSSELNVNALELDDSALYLCASSLRQAGSTDTQYFGPGTRLTVL.

The chain combines TRBV29-1 with TRBJ2-3; 16 nucleotides match TRBD2. The germline gives CDR1 SQVTM, CDR2 ANQGSEA. The CDR3 has 17 amino acids. V was pared by 2 bases and J by 1 base, with 3 bases of the junction left unmatched. The CDR3 DNA is TGCAGCGTTGAAACCGGGACTAGCGGGGGGGGCACAGATACGCAGTATTTT. Residues: CSVETGTSGGGTDTQYF.

This sequence joins TRBV7-9 and TRBJ1-2; D gene uncertain. CDR3 length: 17 residues. Germline loops: CDR1 SEHNR, CDR2 FQNEAQ (reference sequence). V was trimmed by 3 bases and J by 3 bases, leaving 20 bases between them. The CDR3, as DNA: TGTGCCAGCAGCTTGGGCGCACCCTCGGCTTTATACTATGGCTACACCTTC. Translating it yields CASSLGAPSALYYGYTF.

The V call is TRBV4-1, the J call TRBJ2-7, with 8 bases fitting TRBD2. V gave up 1 base and J gave up 0 bases; unmatched junction bases: 8. In germline, CDR1 is MGHRA, CDR2 YSYEKL. This CDR3 region has 17 residues. The CDR3 nucleotides read TGCGCCAGCAGCCAAGTATTAGCGGGGCTCCCCTCCTACGAGCAGTACTTC. Translation gives CASSQVLAGLPSYEQYF.

This chain joins TRBV6-5 and TRBJ2-5; 7 bases map to TRBD1. Germline V lookup: CDR1 MNHEY, CDR2 SVGAGI. The V and J ends lost 6 bases and 5 bases, in that order; junction bases with no gene match: 6. The CDR3 is 13 residues long. CDR3 DNA: TGTGCCAGCAGCCAGGGGGTCCACGAGACCCAGTACTTC. Translating gives CASSQGVHETQYF.

The chain carries TRBV24-1 and TRBJ2-5; D may be TRBD1 (5 bases). CDR3 length equals 14 residues. Trimming shortened V by 5 bases and J by 4 bases, and 13 bases separated the two germline ends. Germline V gene lookup returns CDR1 KGHDR and CDR2 SFDVKD. The CDR3 loop is CATSAPGIRETQYF. DNA for the CDR3: TGTGCCACCAGTGCGCCAGGGATAAGAGAGACCCAGTACTTC.

This chain connects TRBV2 to TRBJ1-4; TRBD1 matches 7 bases. The V segment lost 5 bases and the J segment 8 bases; nucleotides outside the gene matches: 17. The CDR3 has 17 residues. CDR1 SNHLY and CDR2 FYNNEI come from the germline V gene. Here the CDR3 reads CASSSSRGRRDGEKLFF. In nucleotides, the CDR3 is TGTGCCAGCAGTTCTTCAAGGGGGCGGAGGGACGGAGAAAAACTGTTTTTT.

CDR3 nucleotides: TGTGCCAGTAGTATCCAACCTGGGACAGGGAACACTGAAGCTTTCTTT. Translating it yields CASSIQPGTGNTEAFF. V is TRBV19 and J is TRBJ1-1, with 8 bases lining up with TRBD1. With V trimmed by 3 bases and J by 1 base, 7 bases remained unmatched. The CDR3 covers 16 residues. Germline V gene lookup returns CDR1 LNHDA and CDR2 SQIVND (reference sequence).

This clone was seen a single time. The chain uses TRBV18 and TRBJ1-5; D gene uncertain. Germline loops: CDR1 KGHSH, CDR2 LQKENI. The CDR3 runs 14 residues. With 0 bases removed from V and 5 bases from J, the gap between germline ends came to 8 bases. The CDR3 DNA reads as TGTGCCAGCTCACCACCGAAAACAGATCAGCCCCAGCATTTT. Its translation: CASSPPKTDQPQHF. Complete variable domain (other parts from reference TRBV18 and TRBJ1-5): NAGVMQNPRHLVRRRGQEARLRCSPMKGHSHVYWYRQLPEEGLKFMVYLQKENIIDESGMPKERFSAEFPKEGPSILRIQQVVRGDSAAYFCASSPPKTDQPQHFGDGTRLSIL.

This clone was seen only a few times. Written as DNA, the CDR3 is TGTGCCAGCCGGGAGACCTCTGGGGCCAACGTCCTGACTTTC. This sequence encodes CASRETSGANVLTF. The rearrangement uses TRBV2 and TRBJ2-6; maybe TRBD2 (6 bases). The germline V gene encodes CDR1 SNHLY and CDR2 FYNNEI. CDR3 length: 14 amino acids. The V end lost 8 bases, the J end lost 0 bases, and 8 bases lay between the germline ends. The full variable domain, with the rest looked up from reference TRBV2 and TRBJ2-6, is EPEVTQTPSHQVTQMGQEVILRCVPISNHLYFYWYRQILGQKVEFLVSFYNNEISEKSEIFDDQFSVERPDGSNFTLKIRSTKLEDSAMYFCASRETSGANVLTFGAGSRLTVL.